This T cell receptor (beta chain) was recorded in a study of T-cell memory formation after mild COVID-19. The CDR3 has 11 amino acids. Germline V lookup: CDR1 SQVTM, CDR2 ANQGSEA. Trimming took 6 bases from V and 8 from J, leaving 10 bases between them. MiXCR, run by TCRdb on the 5' RACE reads, gives a single entry per CDR3 protein. This table has 410,000 or so distinct CDR3 sequences, 20% to 30% appearing once. This clonotype was observed a few times. The V call is TRBV29-1, the J call TRBJ1-4; D gene unclear. The receptor comes from an adult woman who had mild COVID-19 (a few samples of this study predate the infection). Cell type and time point are not known. The specimen was PBMCs or a T cell subset sorted from them (not recorded which). The CDR3 loop is CSVSRWEKLFF. CDR3 nucleotide sequence: TGCAGCGTATCAAGGTGGGAAAAACTGTTTTTT.